This T cell receptor beta chain originates from a study of Ad26.COV2.S vaccination and SARS-CoV-2 variants. Regarding the study as a whole: Analyses of TCR breadth and depth may have underestimated total T cell responses. People given the vaccine had a wider spike-specific TCR breadth than placebo recipients did. Reported findings describe substantial breadth in spike-specific CD8+ and CD4+ T cell responses following vaccination.

Comment on this clone: The antigen remains unidentified.

This CDR3 comprises 16 residues. V shed 4 bases and J shed 3 bases, with 19 bases lying between them. Repertoires were generated with immunoSEQ multiplex PCR, while TCRdb's copy carries only in-frame clones and drops some. The table has about 100,000 clones, about three quarters seen once. Sample: peripheral blood, taken after recovery from COVID-19. The chain joins TRBV23-1 to TRBJ2-7, with D maybe TRBD2 (5 bases). TRBV23-1 is known as an ORF, though its function is uncertain. This clonotype was obtained from a human donor who had recovered from COVID-19. The CDR3 bases are TGCGCCAGCAGTCGCCCGGGTCCGACTAAATTCTACGAGCAGTACTTC. It translates to CASSRPGPTKFYEQYF.